This TCR beta chain came from a study of response to subunit inactivated influenza vaccine. Notes on the study in general: A suggestion made by the authors is that each seasonal influenza vaccination recruits few new T cells.

In its sample, this clonotype was seen once. The antigen is unknown. CDR3 length: 15 amino acids. Trimming removed 6 bases from V and 3 bases from J; junction bases left unmatched: 10. Per germline, CDR1 ENHRY and CDR2 SYGVKD. A single record per CDR3 protein comes from TCRdb applying MiXCR to the RT-PCR reads. Counted here are around 750,000 distinct CDR3 sequences, approximately 21% occurring once; the ten biggest clones make up about 9.4%. The chain carries TRBV10-3 and TRBJ2-7; 8 bases line up with TRBD2. The starting material was PBMCs from blood, obtained more than 4 days after vaccination. This TCR was sampled from a man in his fifties or sixties who received an inactivated influenza vaccine. This CDR3 is CAIRTSSGNHYEQYF. The DNA for the CDR3 is TGTGCCATCAGGACCAGTAGCGGGAACCACTACGAGCAGTACTTC.